This entry is about one T cell receptor beta chain. In its sample, this clonotype was seen a few times. What this receptor recognizes is not known. No per-base quality is available; no much larger clone lies one base away. The hyperthyroidism patients were between 18 and 65 years old and newly diagnosed, with a disease duration of less than 2 months. Exclusion was applied to patients with uncontrolled infections, other autoimmune diseases, pregnancy or lactation. Clinical symptoms, serum thyroxine and TRAb, thyroid ultrasound, and orbital computed tomography formed the basis for the diagnoses. Blood from progressor patients was drawn when they were first diagnosed with hyperthyroidism, before any ophthalmopathy symptoms appeared. Ficoll-Paque density gradient centrifugation was used to isolate PBMCs from approximately 10 ml of fresh peripheral blood. Progressor patients were initially diagnosed with Graves' hyperthyroidism and developed ophthalmopathy during follow-up. Total RNA was extracted with Trizol reagent, and quality was checked on an Agilent 2100 Bioanalyzer.

These data originate in a study of T cells in Graves' hyperthyroidism and ophthalmopathy (dated 2019 in TCRdb). Broadly, across the study: Peripheral blood samples were taken at initial diagnosis, before any treatment was given. To identify distinguishing TCR V-J signatures, a discovery cohort of around 100 patients was used, comprising 43 with Graves' ophthalmopathy and about 59 with stable Graves' hyperthyroidism. Prospective prediction of ophthalmopathy was tested in an independent validation cohort of 18 to 20 hyperthyroidism patients and 17 patients who later progressed to ophthalmopathy. The 85 to 100 discovery patients were randomly split 7:3 into training and test sets. In addition, the study compared T-cell repertoires in thyroid tissue and in blood from several Graves' hyperthyroidism patients. After sampling, hyperthyroidism patients received methimazole starting at 30 mg daily, and ophthalmopathy patients received high-dose intravenous methylprednisolone. The paper describes TCR Vbeta CDR3 sequencing of fewer than 150 peripheral blood samples, made up of some 40 ophthalmopathy patients, approximately 76 hyperthyroidism patients and some 17 progressor patients.

The V and J ends are trimmed by 1 base and 2 bases, leaving 13 bases between them. The CDR3 starts with the cysteine, ends with the phenylalanine, and has 16 residues. This entry keeps only the CDR3 DNA: 48 bases, framed from base 1. The germline V gene sets CDR1 to MGHRA and CDR2 to YSYEKL. Results and caveats for the whole study, not just this receptor: In validation, progression to ophthalmopathy was predicted by the model with roughly 69% sensitivity and about 72% specificity, a median of approximately 7.1 months before onset. Most expanded thyroid clonotypes (frequency above 0.001) were also found in blood, which suggests that blood repertoires may mirror thyroid immune responses. Sample size was not statistically predetermined, and investigators were not blinded to group allocation. Ophthalmopathy was separated from stable hyperthyroidism by a 13 V-J signature model, with 85% to 90% sensitivity and about 81% specificity obtained in cross-validation and 80%/75% obtained in testing.

TCR beta CDR3 regions were amplified from RNA transcripts. The TCR CDR3 was subjected to a first round of RT-PCR using the HTBI primer set and the Qiagen OneStep RT-PCR kit. The libraries were constructed in a second round of multiplex PCR and then size-selected and purified. Sequencing of the libraries was done on an Illumina HiSeq2000 using paired-end 100 bp reads. In the paper's pipeline: SOAPnuke was used to process the raw data, throwing out any read that contained adapters or uncalled bases, had a mean Phred below 15, or lacked an exact constant-primer or identifier match. COPE v1.2.5 was used to merge high-quality paired reads, and clonotypes were defined as unique nucleotide sequences. MiTCR v1.1 was used to align clonotypes to the IMGT TRBV, TRBD and TRBJ reference segments. The analysis included only V-J combinations with a frequency above 0.0001, which together covered around 99% of the repertoires. The TCS score was defined as F50 (clonal expansion) divided by E x V (chaos), with BLOSUM62-based TCRdist calculated between CDR3 peptides within each V-J. Welch's t-statistics and random forest reduced fewer than 550 V-J features to 13, which were used in a naive Bayes classifier (R e1071). Starting from the raw public reads, TCRdb applied fastp trimming at Q25, assembled clones with MiXCR and retained in-frame beta chains. Entries are consolidated by CDR3 protein sequence, retaining the most common genes and DNA. None of the V and J calls come from the authors' own analysis; TCRdb made them. The sample table shows some 600,000 distinct CDR3 sequences, and approximately 15% are seen once. Roughly 5.5% of the sample goes to the ten largest clones.

Sequencing input: blood. This chain is built from TRBV4-1 and TRBJ2-3; too little of a D gene remains to name it. This TCR was recovered from a woman aged 30 to 39 with Graves' hyperthyroidism that later progressed to Graves' ophthalmopathy. The DNA is TGCGCCAGCAGCCAAGTTGAGTTCGCCCACACAGATACGCAGTATTTT. Its translation reads: CASSQVEFAHTDTQYF.